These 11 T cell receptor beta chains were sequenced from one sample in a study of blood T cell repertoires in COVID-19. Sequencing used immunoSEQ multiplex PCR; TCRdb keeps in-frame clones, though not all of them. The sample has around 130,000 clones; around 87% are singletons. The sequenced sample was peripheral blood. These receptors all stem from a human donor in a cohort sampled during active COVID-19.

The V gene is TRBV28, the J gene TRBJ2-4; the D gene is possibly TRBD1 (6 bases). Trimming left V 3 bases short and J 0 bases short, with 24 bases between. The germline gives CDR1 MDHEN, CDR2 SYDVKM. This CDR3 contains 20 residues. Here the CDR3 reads CASSFSWGQGNGLAKNIQYF. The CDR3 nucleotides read TGTGCCAGCAGTTTTAGTTGGGGGCAGGGCAACGGACTAGCCAAAAACATTCAGTACTTC.

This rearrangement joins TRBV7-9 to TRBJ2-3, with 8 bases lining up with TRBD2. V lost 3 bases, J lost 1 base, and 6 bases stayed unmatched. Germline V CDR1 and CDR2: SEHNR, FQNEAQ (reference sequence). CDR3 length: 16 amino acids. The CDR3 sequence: CASSFSQAGGTDTQYF. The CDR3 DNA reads TGTGCCAGCAGCTTTTCCCAAGCGGGGGGCACAGATACGCAGTATTTT.

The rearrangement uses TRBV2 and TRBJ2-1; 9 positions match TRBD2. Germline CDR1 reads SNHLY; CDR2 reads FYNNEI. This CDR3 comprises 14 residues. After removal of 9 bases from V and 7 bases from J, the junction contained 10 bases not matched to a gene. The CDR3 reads CARGGSGRGNEQFF. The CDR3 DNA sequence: TGTGCCAGGGGTGGTAGCGGGAGAGGTAATGAGCAGTTCTTC.

As DNA, the CDR3 is TGTGCCAGCTCCCCCCGCGCCGGGACAGGGAACACCGGGGAGCTGTTTTTT. Encoded protein: CASSPRAGTGNTGELFF. This rearrangement joins TRBV18 to TRBJ2-2, with TRBD1 identical over 8 bases. The CDR3 contains 17 residues. V shed 6 bases and J 1 base; nucleotides not matched to a gene: 10. From germline, CDR1 is KGHSH and CDR2 LQKENI.

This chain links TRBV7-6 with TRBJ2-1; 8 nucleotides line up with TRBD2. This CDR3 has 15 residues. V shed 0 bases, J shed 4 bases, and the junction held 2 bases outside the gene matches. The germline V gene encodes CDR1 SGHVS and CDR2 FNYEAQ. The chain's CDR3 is CASSLAASGYNEQFF. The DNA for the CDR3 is TGTGCCAGCAGCTTAGCAGCTAGCGGGTACAATGAGCAGTTCTTC. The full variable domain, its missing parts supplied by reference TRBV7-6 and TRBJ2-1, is GAGVSQSPRYKVTKRGQDVALRCDPISGHVSLYWYRQALGQGPEFLTYFNYEAQQDKSGLPNDRFSAERPEGSISTLTIQRTEQRDSAMYRCASSLAASGYNEQFFGPGTRLTVL.

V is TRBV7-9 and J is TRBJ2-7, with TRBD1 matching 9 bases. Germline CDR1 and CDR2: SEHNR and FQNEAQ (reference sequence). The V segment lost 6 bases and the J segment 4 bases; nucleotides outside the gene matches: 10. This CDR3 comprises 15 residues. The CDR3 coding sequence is TGTGCCAGCAGTACCCCGGGACAGGGAGTTTACGAGCAGTACTTC. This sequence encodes CASSTPGQGVYEQYF.

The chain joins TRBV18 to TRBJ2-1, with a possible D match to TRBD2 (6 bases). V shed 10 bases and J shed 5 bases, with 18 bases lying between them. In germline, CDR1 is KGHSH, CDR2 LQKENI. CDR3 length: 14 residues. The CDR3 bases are TGTGCCACCCAGGCGGGGTCCGAAAACAATGAGCAGTTCTTC. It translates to CATQAGSENNEQFF.

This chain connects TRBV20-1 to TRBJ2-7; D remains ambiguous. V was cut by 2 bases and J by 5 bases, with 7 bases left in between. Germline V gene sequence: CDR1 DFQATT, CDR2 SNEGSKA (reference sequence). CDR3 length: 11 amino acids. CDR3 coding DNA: TGCAGTGCTAGAAGTCCGGACGAGCAGTACTTC. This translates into CSARSPDEQYF.

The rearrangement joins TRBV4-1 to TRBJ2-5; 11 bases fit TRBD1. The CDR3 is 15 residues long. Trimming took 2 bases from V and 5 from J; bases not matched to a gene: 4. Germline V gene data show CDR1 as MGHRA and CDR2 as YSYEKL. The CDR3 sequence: CASSQSDRGQETQYF. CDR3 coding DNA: TGCGCCAGCAGCCAATCGGACAGGGGGCAGGAGACCCAGTACTTC.

The CDR3: CASSFFTGNTEAFF. In DNA form, the CDR3 reads TGTGCCAGCAGCTTCTTTACGGGAAACACTGAAGCTTTCTTT. The chain uses TRBV11-2 and TRBJ1-1; D is unresolved. The CDR3 covers 14 residues. From germline, CDR1 is SGHAT and CDR2 FQNNGV. V lost 3 bases and J 2 bases, leaving 10 bases between the germline ends.

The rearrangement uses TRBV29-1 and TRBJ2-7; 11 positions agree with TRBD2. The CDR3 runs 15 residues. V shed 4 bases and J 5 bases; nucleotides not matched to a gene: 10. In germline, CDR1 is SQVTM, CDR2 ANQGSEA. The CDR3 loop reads CSVGVAGGPRNEQYF. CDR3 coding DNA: TGCAGCGTTGGGGTAGCGGGAGGGCCTAGAAACGAGCAGTACTTC.